A selection of T cell receptor beta chains follows, all from one sample in a study of blood T cell repertoires in COVID-19. The table came from immunoSEQ multiplex PCR; TCRdb's copy has only in-frame clones and leaves some out. The profile shows roughly 55,000 clones, about 86% of them singletons. Sequenced: peripheral blood. The receptors stem from a man between 70 and 80 years old with active COVID-19. Both conserved end residues are part of each CDR3. D genes are given only for firm matches. For some rows the clone size is stated as once, few or many, or as a class when expanded; others skip it.

- 14 TRBJ1-3 TRBD1 TRBV10-3 CAISETGNGNTIYF TGTGCCATCAGCGAGACAGGGAATGGAAACACCATATATTTT
once 12 TRBJ2-7 - TRBV5-4 CASSLETYEQYF TGTGCCAGCAGCTTGGAGACTTACGAGCAGTACTTC
many 15 TRBJ2-7 TRBD1 TRBV4-1 CASSQRGQGIYEQYF TGCGCCAGCAGCCAACGCGGACAGGGGATCTACGAGCAGTACTTC
few 14 TRBJ2-7 TRBD1 TRBV7-9 CASGPGTGAYEQYF TGTGCCAGCGGCCCCGGGACAGGGGCTTACGAGCAGTACTTC
- 15 TRBJ1-3 - TRBV11-1 CASSLRADSGNTIYF TGTGCCAGCAGCTTGCGGGCCGACTCTGGAAACACCATATATTTT
- 16 TRBJ1-1 TRBD1 TRBV7-2 CASSLGTGYANTEAFF TGTGCCAGCAGCTTGGGGACAGGGTATGCGAACACTGAAGCTTTCTTT
- 15 TRBJ2-1 TRBD2 TRBV11-3 CASSLDTSGGNEQFF TGTGCCAGCAGCTTAGACACTAGCGGGGGTAATGAGCAGTTCTTC
- 14 TRBJ1-1 - TRBV13 CASSPDRRNTEAFF TGTGCCAGCAGCCCCGACAGGAGGAACACTGAAGCTTTCTTT
once 14 TRBJ1-1 - TRBV27 CASRTFSEGDEAFF TGTGCCAGCAGGACGTTTTCTGAGGGAGATGAAGCTTTCTTT
- 15 TRBJ2-7 - TRBV4-1 CASSQQDYSSYEQYF TGCGCCAGCAGCCAACAGGATTATAGCTCCTACGAGCAGTACTTC
- 16 TRBJ1-4 - TRBV7-2 CASSTEWTVNNEKLFF TGTGCCAGCAGCACAGAATGGACAGTCAATAATGAAAAACTGTTTTTT
- 12 TRBJ1-2 - TRBV7-2 CASSLIRYGYTF TGTGCCAGCAGCTTAATCAGATATGGCTACACCTTC
- 11 TRBJ1-2 - TRBV30 CAWSGGGGYTF TGTGCCTGGAGTGGTGGCGGTGGCTACACCTTC
- 13 TRBJ1-1 - TRBV12-3/TRBV12-4 CASTFSLNTEAFF TGTGCCAGCACTTTCAGTTTGAACACTGAAGCTTTCTTT
- 18 TRBJ2-1 - TRBV4-1 CASSPLLQTRGVGNEQFF TGCGCCAGCAGCCCTCTTCTTCAAACCCGGGGAGTTGGTAATGAGCAGTTCTTC
- 14 TRBJ2-3 - TRBV5-1 CASSPLGPEDTQYF TGCGCCAGCAGCCCCCTGGGGCCGGAGGATACGCAGTATTTT
- 15 TRBJ2-1 TRBD1 TRBV6-5 CASSYGTGAYNEQFF TGTGCCAGCAGTTATGGTACAGGGGCCTACAATGAGCAGTTCTTC
- 13 TRBJ1-1 - TRBV7-2 CASSLARGVRAFF TGTGCCAGCAGCTTAGCGCGGGGCGTTAGGGCTTTCTTT
- 15 TRBJ2-3 TRBD2 TRBV19 CASSMEQRGWNTQYF TGTGCCAGTAGTATGGAGCAGCGGGGGTGGAATACGCAGTATTTT
- 17 TRBJ2-5 TRBD2 TRBV9 CASSAQGSGGAGETQYF TGTGCCAGCAGCGCCCAGGGGAGCGGGGGGGCCGGTGAGACCCAGTACTTC
- 14 TRBJ1-1 - TRBV14 CASSHRGTNTEAFF TGTGCCAGCAGCCATCGAGGTACGAACACTGAAGCTTTCTTT
once 14 TRBJ2-2 - TRBV7-3 CASSLWQGTGELFF TGTGCCAGCAGCTTATGGCAGGGAACCGGGGAGCTGTTTTTT
once 15 TRBJ1-5 - TRBV3-1/TRBV3-2 CASSQDPTAHQPQHF TGTGCCAGCAGCCAAGATCCGACAGCCCATCAGCCCCAGCATTTT
- 13 TRBJ1-1 TRBD1 TRBV3-1/TRBV3-2 CASSSGTGTEAFF TGTGCCAGCAGCTCCGGGACAGGTACCGAAGCTTTCTTT
few 16 TRBJ1-5 TRBD1 TRBV3-1/TRBV3-2 CASSHKRDRDHQPQHF TGTGCCAGCAGCCATAAGAGGGACAGGGACCATCAGCCCCAGCATTTT
once 13 TRBJ1-2 TRBD1 TRBV6-5 CASSPGQGFGYTF TGTGCCAGCAGTCCGGGACAGGGATTTGGCTACACCTTC
- 13 TRBJ1-2 - TRBV6-6 CASSYGLIYGYTF TGTGCCAGCAGTTACGGACTCATTTATGGCTACACCTTC
- 15 TRBJ1-5 TRBD1 TRBV6-2/TRBV6-3 CASSILDRVDQPQHF TGTGCCAGCAGTATCCTGGACAGGGTGGATCAGCCCCAGCATTTT
few 15 TRBJ2-7 - TRBV18 CASSPLKEGSYEQYF TGTGCCAGCTCACCACTCAAGGAGGGGTCCTACGAGCAGTACTTC
- 15 TRBJ1-6 TRBD1 TRBV6-5 CASRLDRGLLSPLHF TGTGCCAGCAGACTGGACAGGGGACTTCTTTCACCCCTCCACTTT
- 14 TRBJ1-1 TRBD1 TRBV7-3 CASSARTGSTEAFF TGTGCCAGCAGCGCTCGGACAGGGAGCACTGAAGCTTTCTTT